The sample holds many counts of the clone carrying this T cell receptor (beta chain). Its antigen is not identified. Time point: pre-sensitization, week 0. The treatment: therapeutic diphenylcyclopropenone sensitization with weekly scalp DPC. This record belongs to a study of human T cells and chemical hapten exposure. Whole-study context: Diphenylcyclopropenone was applied weekly to patients' scalps across the approximately 24-week study. Among samples, TCR yields varied mainly because of small differences in pooled library volume. Notes on the study in general: Expanded TCRs grouped into significantly more large CDR3 similarity clusters than controls produced. Expanded TCR counts at PT1 were positively correlated with the patch test score.

TCRdb re-called the RACE reads through MiXCR, storing one row per CDR3 protein. This repertoire shows tens of thousands of distinct CDR3 sequences, around 13% found once; its top ten account for 3.5% to 6%. The CDR3 totals 18 residues. The junction had 12 bases not matched to a gene; V was cut back by 3 bases and J by 2 bases. Germline V lookup: CDR1 KGHSH, CDR2 LQKENI. The receptor was isolated from a woman in her forties or fifties with alopecia areata. Some clones in this sample may be carry-over from other donors' samples. The sequences come from whole blood, collected in connection with sensitization to the hapten diphenylcyclopropenone (DPC). This chain connects TRBV18 to TRBJ2-3; 9 nucleotides align to TRBD2. CDR3 bases: TGTGCCAGCTCACCTTTTTTGGAGACTAGCGGATCCACAGATACGCAGTATTTT. This encodes CASSPFLETSGSTDTQYF.